These 5 T cell receptor beta chains originate from one sample sequenced in a study of CD8 T cells in ankylosing spondylitis. In TCRdb, the 5' RACE reads were re-called with MiXCR into one record per CDR3 protein. The repertoire includes some 270,000 distinct CDR3 sequences, over 30% of them detected once, and roughly 4% sits in the top ten. Sequencing used blood, either unsorted or a sorted T cell fraction (not recorded which). The receptors originated from a male donor with ankylosing spondylitis or in good health (not recorded which).

This clonotype has more than one count but fewer than ten. This chain uses TRBV29-1 with TRBJ2-1; D assignment may be TRBD1 or TRBD2 (5 bases each). This CDR3 region has 14 residues. With 6 bases removed from V and 3 bases from J, the gap between germline ends came to 15 bases. Germline CDR1 is SQVTM and CDR2 is ANQGSEA. CDR3 protein: CSVNPGTHYNEQFF. CDR3 nucleotide sequence: TGCAGCGTGAACCCGGGGACCCACTACAATGAGCAGTTCTTC.

The gene calls are TRBV3-1 and TRBJ2-7; D might be TRBD1 (5 bases). The ends were cut back, 4 bases at V and 2 bases at J, with 15 bases in the middle. Germline values: CDR1 LGHDT, CDR2 YNNKEL (reference sequence). The CDR3 length is 15 residues. The CDR3 DNA is TGTGCCAGCAGCCCCTCGGAGCAGGGTACCTACGAGCAGTACTTC. Translation gives CASSPSEQGTYEQYF.

The V gene is TRBV27, the J gene TRBJ2-4; D perhaps matches TRBD2 (5 bases). This CDR3 is built from 13 residues. Trimming removed 2 bases from V and 6 bases from J, with 8 bases in between. Germline CDR1 MNHEY, CDR2 SMNVEV (reference sequence). The CDR3 protein is CASSLIRGNIQYF. As DNA, the CDR3 is TGTGCCAGCAGTTTAATTCGGGGAAACATTCAGTACTTC.

V is TRBV29-1 and J is TRBJ2-7; D uncertain. V was cut by 4 bases and J by 0 bases, with 13 bases left in between. The germline V gene has CDR1 SQVTM and CDR2 ANQGSEA. CDR3 length: 14 residues. CDR3 bases: TGCAGCGTTGTCTGGTGGAGCGACTCCTACGAGCAGTACTTC. This translates into CSVVWWSDSYEQYF.

The chain combines TRBV10-3 with TRBJ2-7; D unclear. V was trimmed by 2 bases and J by 3 bases, leaving 8 bases between them. The CDR3 sequence is 13 residues long. Germline-derived CDR1 and CDR2 are ENHRY and SYGVKD. The DNA for the CDR3 is TGTGCCATCAGTGAGGCGGTGGTCTACGAGCAGTACTTC. Translated: CAISEAVVYEQYF.